The 13 T cell receptor beta chains in this list originate from one sample, sequenced in a study of shared clonotypes between healthy human individuals. Naive CD8 cells comprised CD45RO-negative, CCR7-positively selected cells, excluding terminally differentiated effector memory CD45RA+ cells. The data were produced by immunoSEQ multiplex PCR, yet TCRdb's version contains in-frame clones alone and is incomplete. The table lists some 2,100,000 clones, 90% to 95% of them singletons, with about 1.8% in the top ten. The sequenced sample was naive CD8+ T cells from PBMCs. These receptors came from a man younger than 35 in good health. Some clones in this sample may be carry-over from other donors' samples.

V is TRBV6-1 and J is TRBJ1-1; TRBD1 is a possible D gene (5 bases). CDR1 and CDR2 (germline): MNHNS, SASEGT. The germline V and J ends were trimmed by 4 bases and 4 bases, with 10 bases remaining between them. The CDR3 is made up of 13 amino acids. CDR3: CASSGVRGTEAFF. As DNA, the CDR3 is TGTGCCAGCAGTGGAGTTAGGGGCACTGAAGCTTTCTTT.

The chain has TRBV28 and TRBJ2-2; TRBD2 matches at 7 bases. V lost 3 bases to trimming and J lost 4 bases; unmatched junction nucleotides: 2. The germline CDR1 and CDR2 sequences are MDHEN and SYDVKM. The CDR3 extends over 14 amino acids. The CDR3 spells CASSFSGPTGELFF. The CDR3 DNA follows: TGTGCCAGCAGTTTTAGCGGGCCCACCGGGGAGCTGTTTTTT.

This clone appeared a few times. The chain couples TRBV2 to TRBJ1-1, with D unclear. The ends were cut back, 3 bases at V and 11 bases at J, with 4 bases in the middle. The CDR3 totals 9 residues. Germline assignment: CDR1 SNHLY and CDR2 FYNNEI. The CDR3 here is CASSDGAFF. CDR3 bases: TGTGCCAGCAGTGATGGTGCTTTCTTT. Full variable domain (outside the CDR3, taken from reference TRBV2 and TRBJ1-1): EPEVTQTPSHQVTQMGQEVILRCVPISNHLYFYWYRQILGQKVEFLVSFYNNEISEKSEIFDDQFSVERPDGSNFTLKIRSTKLEDSAMYFCASSDGAFFGQGTRLTVV.

This clone was observed a single time. This sample includes further DNA sequences coding for the same CDR3. In DNA, the CDR3 is TGTGCCAGCAGTTTTTCGGGAGCGTACAATGAGCAGTTCTTC. It translates to CASSFSGAYNEQFF. The chain joins TRBV27 to TRBJ2-1; a weak D match, TRBD2 (6 bases). Deletions cut 3 bases from V and 4 bases from J, with 10 bases between. Germline V gene sequence: CDR1 MNHEY, CDR2 SMNVEV (reference sequence). The CDR3 consists of 14 residues.

This CDR3 reads CASSKKDEQYF. DNA for the CDR3: TGTGCCAGCAGCAAAAAGGACGAGCAGTACTTC. This sequence joins TRBV21-1 and TRBJ2-7. TRBV21-1 is annotated as a pseudogene. CDR3 length: 11 residues.

J is TRBJ2-1 and V is TRBV11-2; 13 nucleotides match TRBD2. Looked up from germline, CDR1 is SGHAT and CDR2 is FQNNGV. The CDR3 is made up of 15 amino acids. V was clipped by 4 bases and J by 6 bases; unmatched bases: 3. The CDR3 spells CASSYTSGRANEQFF. DNA for the CDR3: TGTGCCAGCAGCTACACTAGCGGGAGGGCCAATGAGCAGTTCTTC.

The rearrangement uses TRBV5-1 and TRBJ1-1, with TRBD1 as a possible D gene (6 bases). Trimming shortened V by 4 bases and J by 5 bases, and 24 bases separated the two germline ends. Looked up from germline, CDR1 is SGHRS and CDR2 is YFSETQ. The CDR3 spans 17 residues. As DNA, the CDR3 is TGCGCCAGCAGCCCTCCCAGGGTCGGGGGGGCATGGACTGAAGCTTTCTTT. Protein: CASSPPRVGGAWTEAFF.

The V gene is TRBV28, the J gene TRBJ1-1; possibly TRBD1 for D (6 bases). V dropped 7 bases and J dropped 10 bases, with 25 bases sitting between them. From germline, CDR1 is MDHEN and CDR2 SYDVKM. This CDR3 has 15 amino acids. This CDR3 is CASTPLGGALGVAFF. Written as DNA, the CDR3 is TGTGCCAGCACTCCGCTAGGGGGGGCGCTTGGGGTAGCTTTCTTT.

The chain is built from TRBV15 and TRBJ2-1, with 7 nucleotides matching TRBD1. The germline V gene has CDR1 LNHNV and CDR2 YYDKDF (reference sequence). The CDR3 length is 16 residues. The V and J ends lost 0 bases and 2 bases, in that order; junction bases with no gene match: 4. CDR3 loop: CATSRDWGQTYNEQFF. CDR3 bases: TGTGCCACCAGCAGAGATTGGGGACAGACCTACAATGAGCAGTTCTTC.

The chain carries TRBV28 and TRBJ2-7; a possible D gene is TRBD1 (6 bases). From germline, CDR1 is MDHEN and CDR2 SYDVKM. This CDR3 is built from 13 residues. With 2 bases removed from V and 7 bases from J, the gap between germline ends came to 12 bases. Here the CDR3 reads CASSLRGQQEQYF. DNA for the CDR3: TGTGCCAGCAGTTTAAGAGGACAGCAAGAGCAGTACTTC.

This clone has only one observation. The gene calls are TRBV27 and TRBJ2-2; perhaps TRBD1 as D (6 bases). This CDR3 is 18 amino acids long. Germline CDR1 and CDR2: MNHEY and SMNVEV (reference sequence). Trimming took 0 bases from V and 2 from J, leaving 16 bases between them. CDR3 in amino acids: CASSLSFRVGTNTGELFF. The CDR3 bases are TGTGCCAGCAGTTTATCATTCCGTGTGGGGACAAACACCGGGGAGCTGTTTTTT.

The CDR3 loop reads CASSLYGEVETQYF. For the CDR3, the DNA is TGTGCCAGCAGCCTGTACGGGGAAGTGGAGACCCAGTACTTC. V is TRBV6-5 and J is TRBJ2-5; D might be TRBD2 (5 bases). CDR1 MNHEY and CDR2 SVGAGI come from the germline V gene. V lost 6 bases, J lost 5 bases, and 16 bases lay in between. This CDR3 is 14 amino acids long.

This clone was detected once. This chain joins TRBV7-6 and TRBJ2-5; 11 bases align to TRBD2. The trim removed 4 bases at V and 5 bases at J, leaving 6 bases unmatched. From germline, CDR1 is SGHVS and CDR2 FNYEAQ. The CDR3 is 15 amino acids. The CDR3 region has the DNA TGTGCCAGCAGCTCTAGCGGGAGGCTAATGGAGACCCAGTACTTC. Translating gives CASSSSGRLMETQYF.